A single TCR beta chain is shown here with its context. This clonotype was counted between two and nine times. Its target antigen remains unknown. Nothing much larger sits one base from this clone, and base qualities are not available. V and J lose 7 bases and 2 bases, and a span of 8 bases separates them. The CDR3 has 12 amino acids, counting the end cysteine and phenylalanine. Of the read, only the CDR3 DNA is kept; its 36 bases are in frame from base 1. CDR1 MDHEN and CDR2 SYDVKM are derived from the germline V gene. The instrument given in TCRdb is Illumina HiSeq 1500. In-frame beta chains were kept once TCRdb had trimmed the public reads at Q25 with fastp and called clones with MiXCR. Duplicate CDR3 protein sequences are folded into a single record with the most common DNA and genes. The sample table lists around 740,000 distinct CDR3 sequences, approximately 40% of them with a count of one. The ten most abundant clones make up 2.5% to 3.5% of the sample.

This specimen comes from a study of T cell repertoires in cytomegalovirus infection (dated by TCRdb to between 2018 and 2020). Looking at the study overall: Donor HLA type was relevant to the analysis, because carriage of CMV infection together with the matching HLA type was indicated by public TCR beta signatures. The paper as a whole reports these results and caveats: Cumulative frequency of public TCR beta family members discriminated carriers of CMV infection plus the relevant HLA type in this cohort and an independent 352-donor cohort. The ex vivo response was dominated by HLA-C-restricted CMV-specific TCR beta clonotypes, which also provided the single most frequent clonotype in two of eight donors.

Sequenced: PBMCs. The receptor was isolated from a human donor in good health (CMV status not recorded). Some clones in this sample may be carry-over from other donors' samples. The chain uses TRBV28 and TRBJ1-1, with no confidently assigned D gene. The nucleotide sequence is TGTGCCAGCAAGCAGAGCAACACTGAAGCTTTCTTT. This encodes CASKQSNTEAFF.